The text below deals with one T cell receptor (beta chain). This specimen comes from a study of cytomegalovirus exposure and HLA in healthy donors. Amplification used 60 Vbeta primers and 13 Jbeta primers. Libraries were prepared by immunoSEQ multiplex PCR; TCRdb keeps only in-frame clonotypes and omits some of them. Among some 110,000 clones listed, about four fifths were seen once. CDR3 length: 14 residues. Germline-derived CDR1 and CDR2 are SGHAT and FQNNGV. Trimming shortened V by 6 bases and J by 5 bases, and 15 bases separated the two germline ends. The rearrangement uses TRBV11-2 and TRBJ2-3; the D gene is possibly TRBD2 (7 bases). Material for sequencing was PBMCs. The TCR was taken from a man aged 25 to 40 in good health and CMV-seropositive. The CDR3: CASRPTRGGDTQYF. Here the CDR3 DNA reads TGTGCCAGCAGACCCACTAGGGGGGGAGATACGCAGTATTTT.